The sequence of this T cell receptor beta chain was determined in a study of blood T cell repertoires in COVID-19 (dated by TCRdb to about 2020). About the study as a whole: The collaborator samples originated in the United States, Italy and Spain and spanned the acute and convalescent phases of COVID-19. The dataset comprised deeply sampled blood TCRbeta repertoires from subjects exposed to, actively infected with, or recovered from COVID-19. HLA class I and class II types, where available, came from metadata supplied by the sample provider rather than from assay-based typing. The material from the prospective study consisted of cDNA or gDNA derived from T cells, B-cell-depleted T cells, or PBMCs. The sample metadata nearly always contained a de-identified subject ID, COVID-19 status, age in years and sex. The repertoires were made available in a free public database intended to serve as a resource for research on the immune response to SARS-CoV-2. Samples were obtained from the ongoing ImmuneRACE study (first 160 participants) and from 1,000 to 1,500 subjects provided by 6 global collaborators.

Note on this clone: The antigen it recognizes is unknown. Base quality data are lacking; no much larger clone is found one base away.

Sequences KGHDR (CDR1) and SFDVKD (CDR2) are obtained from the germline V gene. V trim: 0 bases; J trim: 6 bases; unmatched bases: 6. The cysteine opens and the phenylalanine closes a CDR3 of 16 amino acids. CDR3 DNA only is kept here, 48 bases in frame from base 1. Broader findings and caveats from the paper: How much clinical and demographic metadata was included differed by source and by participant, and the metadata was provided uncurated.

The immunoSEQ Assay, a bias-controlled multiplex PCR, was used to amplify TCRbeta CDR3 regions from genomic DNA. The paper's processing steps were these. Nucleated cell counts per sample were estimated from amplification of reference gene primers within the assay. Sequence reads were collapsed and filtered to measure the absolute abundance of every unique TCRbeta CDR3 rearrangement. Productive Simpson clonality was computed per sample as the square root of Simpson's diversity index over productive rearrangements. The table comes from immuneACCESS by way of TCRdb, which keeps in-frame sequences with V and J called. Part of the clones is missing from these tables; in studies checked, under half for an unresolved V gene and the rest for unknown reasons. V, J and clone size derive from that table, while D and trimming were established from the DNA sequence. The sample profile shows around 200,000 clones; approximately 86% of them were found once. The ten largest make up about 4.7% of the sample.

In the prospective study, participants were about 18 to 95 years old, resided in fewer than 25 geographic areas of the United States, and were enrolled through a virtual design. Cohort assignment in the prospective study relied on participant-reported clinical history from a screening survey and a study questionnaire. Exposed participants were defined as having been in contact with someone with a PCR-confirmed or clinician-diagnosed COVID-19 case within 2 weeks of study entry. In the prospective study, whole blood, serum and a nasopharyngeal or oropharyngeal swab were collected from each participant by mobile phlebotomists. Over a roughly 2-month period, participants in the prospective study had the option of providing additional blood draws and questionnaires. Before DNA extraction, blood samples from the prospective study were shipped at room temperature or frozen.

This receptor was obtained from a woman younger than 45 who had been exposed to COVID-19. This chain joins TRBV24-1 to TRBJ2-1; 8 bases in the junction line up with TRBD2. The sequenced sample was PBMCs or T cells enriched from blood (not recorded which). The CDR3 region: CATSDLGGGTLNEQFF. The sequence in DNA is TGTGCCACCAGTGATTTGGGCGGGGGGACCCTCAATGAGCAGTTCTTC.